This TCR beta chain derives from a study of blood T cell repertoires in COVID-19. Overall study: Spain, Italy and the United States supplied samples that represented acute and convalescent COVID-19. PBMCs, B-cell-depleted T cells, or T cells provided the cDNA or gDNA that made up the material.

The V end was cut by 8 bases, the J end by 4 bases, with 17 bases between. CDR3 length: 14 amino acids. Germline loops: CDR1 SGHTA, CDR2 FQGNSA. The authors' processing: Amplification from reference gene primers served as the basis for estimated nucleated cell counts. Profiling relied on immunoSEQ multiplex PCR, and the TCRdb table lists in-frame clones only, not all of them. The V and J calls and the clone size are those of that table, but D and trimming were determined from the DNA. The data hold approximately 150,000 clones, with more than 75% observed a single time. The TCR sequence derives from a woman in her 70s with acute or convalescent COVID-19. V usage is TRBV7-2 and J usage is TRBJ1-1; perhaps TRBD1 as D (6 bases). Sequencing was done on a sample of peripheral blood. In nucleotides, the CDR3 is TGTGCCAGCCGAAAACTACAGGGCGCCACTGAAGCTTTCTTT. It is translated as CASRKLQGATEAFF.